Below are 16 T cell receptor beta chains sequenced from a single sample in a study of T cell responses to AZD1222 COVID-19 vaccine. Repertoires were generated with immunoSEQ multiplex PCR, while TCRdb's copy carries only in-frame clones and drops some. The data contain roughly 100,000 clones, 88% of them seen just once; the ten biggest clones take up approximately 10%. Sequencing used peripheral blood, obtained on day 0 of AZD1222 vaccination. Receptor source: an adult in good health.

The chain couples TRBV7-3 to TRBJ1-2, with D perhaps matching TRBD1 (6 bases). This CDR3 is 13 amino acids long. Germline V gene data show CDR1 as SGHTA and CDR2 as FQGTGA. Trimming left V 5 bases short and J 4 bases short, with 11 bases between. CDR3 sequence (DNA): TGTGCCAGCAGCCCCGGACAGCCCTATGGCTACACCTTC. Encoded protein: CASSPGQPYGYTF.

The chain is built from TRBV6-1 and TRBJ2-5, with D uncertain. The CDR3 is 16 residues long. Germline V gene data show CDR1 as MNHNS and CDR2 as SASEGT. Trimming took 1 base from V and 7 from J, leaving 19 bases between them. Here the CDR3 DNA reads TGTGCCAGCAGTGAAGTTGGTGGAGCCCCATCCGGGACCCAGTACTTC. Encoded protein: CASSEVGGAPSGTQYF.

The chain joins TRBV3-1 (or the pseudogene TRBV3-2) to TRBJ2-3; 9 nucleotides match TRBD2. Germline V gives CDR1 LGHDT, CDR2 YNNKEL (reference sequence). The CDR3 contains 16 residues. Losses at the gene ends were 1 base for V and 5 bases for J; bases not matched to a gene: 7. CDR3 nucleotides: TGTGCCAGCAGCCAAGGGGATAGCGGGAGAAGAGATACGCAGTATTTT. Protein sequence: CASSQGDSGRRDTQYF.

The chain carries TRBV28 and TRBJ2-1; 9 bases agree with TRBD2. Trimming took 6 bases from V and 8 from J; bases not matched to a gene: 11. The CDR3 loop spans 15 amino acids. Germline V gives CDR1 MDHEN, CDR2 SYDVKM. The CDR3 region has the DNA TGTGCCAGCAGAGTAGCGGGAGAGGATGAGGATGAGCAGTTCTTC. Amino acid sequence: CASRVAGEDEDEQFF.

The V call is TRBV29-1, the J call TRBJ2-1; D might be TRBD2 (6 bases). Germline values: CDR1 SQVTM, CDR2 ANQGSEA. Between the trimmed V and J ends, which lost 0 bases and 5 bases, there was a span of 8 bases. The CDR3 totals 13 residues. The CDR3 here is CSVEDGGNNEQFF. CDR3 coding DNA: TGCAGCGTTGAAGATGGCGGGAACAATGAGCAGTTCTTC.

This chain uses TRBV9 with TRBJ1-2, with 7 positions matching TRBD1. The CDR3 has 15 residues. Germline V gene sequence: CDR1 SGDLS, CDR2 YYNGEE. Losses at the gene ends were 0 bases for V and 4 bases for J; bases not matched to a gene: 6. This CDR3 is CASSVAWGDSYGYTF. CDR3 nucleotide sequence: TGTGCCAGCAGCGTAGCTTGGGGGGACAGCTATGGCTACACCTTC.

A note on this clone: Other DNA sequences in the sample encode the same CDR3. The V and J genes are TRBV7-8 and TRBJ2-5, with D unclear. V was cut by 0 bases and J by 0 bases, with 2 bases left in between. The germline gives CDR1 SGHVS, CDR2 FQNEAQ. This CDR3 spans 13 amino acids. CDR3 region: CASSLADQETQYF. CDR3 DNA: TGTGCCAGCAGCTTAGCAGACCAAGAGACCCAGTACTTC.

V and J are TRBV29-1 and TRBJ2-1; perhaps TRBD2 as D (5 bases). The CDR3 length is 14 residues. Germline values: CDR1 SQVTM, CDR2 ANQGSEA. Trimming shortened V by 3 bases and J by 3 bases, and 12 bases separated the two germline ends. In DNA form, the CDR3 reads TGCAGCGTTGAGAGTACGGGGAGCTACAATGAGCAGTTCTTC. It codes for CSVESTGSYNEQFF.

This chain links TRBV19 with TRBJ1-2; 9 bases map to TRBD1. V trimming: 5 bases; J trimming: 5 bases; junction bases outside the gene matches: 9. CDR1 is LNHDA and CDR2 is SQIVND in the germline V gene (reference sequence). The CDR3 runs 15 residues. The CDR3 loop is CASSPRDRERYGYTF. The CDR3 DNA reads TGTGCCAGTAGTCCCCGGGACAGGGAGAGATATGGCTACACCTTC.

The gene calls are TRBV19 and TRBJ2-1, with 13 bases that match TRBD2. After removal of 6 bases from V and 6 bases from J, the junction contained 11 bases not matched to a gene. In germline, CDR1 is LNHDA, CDR2 SQIVND (reference sequence). This CDR3 spans 17 amino acids. CDR3 in amino acids: CASSPSHGTSGINEQFF. The CDR3 nucleotides read TGTGCCAGTAGCCCCTCCCACGGGACTAGCGGGATCAATGAGCAGTTCTTC.

As regards this clone: The germline gene is not matched at one end of the junction; a read error may be the cause. The chain carries TRBV20-1 and TRBJ1-1; no definite D call. From germline, CDR1 is DFQATT and CDR2 SNEGSKA (reference sequence). The CDR3 is 8 residues long. CDR3 in DNA: TGCAGTGCCTTATCAGGACGCTTT. It codes for CSALSGRF.

This rearrangement joins TRBV5-1 to TRBJ2-1; D is possibly TRBD2 (5 bases). This CDR3 region has 15 residues. V lost 2 bases to trimming and J lost 0 bases, with 9 bases between them. In germline, CDR1 is SGHRS, CDR2 YFSETQ. The CDR3 sequence is CASSFSGNSYNEQFF. For the CDR3, the DNA is TGCGCCAGCAGCTTTTCCGGGAACTCCTACAATGAGCAGTTCTTC.

This sequence joins TRBV30 and TRBJ2-5; D uncertain. The germline gives CDR1 GTSNPN, CDR2 SVGIG (reference sequence). Trimming took 2 bases from V and 5 from J, leaving 15 bases between them. There are 14 residues in the CDR3. CDR3 amino acids: CAWSSAASTETQYF. CDR3 bases: TGTGCCTGGAGTTCGGCGGCCAGCACGGAGACCCAGTACTTC. The variable domain in full, completed from reference TRBV30 and TRBJ2-5, reads SQTIHQWPATLVQPVGSPLSLECTVEGTSNPNLYWYRQAAGRGLQLLFYSVGIGQISSEVPQNLSASRPQDRQFILSSKKLLLSDSGFYLCAWSSAASTETQYFGPGTRLLVL.

The rearrangement uses TRBV18 and TRBJ1-5; 7 positions agree with TRBD1. After removal of 3 bases from V and 4 bases from J, the junction contained 3 bases not matched to a gene. This CDR3 comprises 14 residues. Germline V gene sequence: CDR1 KGHSH, CDR2 LQKENI. The CDR3 region is CASSPDRTNQPQHF. In DNA, the CDR3 is TGTGCCAGCTCACCGGACAGGACTAATCAGCCCCAGCATTTT.

The sample holds one count of this clone. The gene calls are TRBV28 and TRBJ2-2; 11 bases match TRBD2. CDR3 size: 16 residues. Looked up from germline, CDR1 is MDHEN and CDR2 is SYDVKM. Trimming took 4 bases from V and 4 from J; bases not matched to a gene: 5. CDR3 DNA sequence: TGTGCCAGCAGTTGGGCCGGGACTAGCGGCACCGGGGAGCTGTTTTTT. Translated: CASSWAGTSGTGELFF.

V gene TRBV14 combines with J gene TRBJ1-1; 9 nucleotides match TRBD1. The ends lost 4 bases at V and 4 bases at J; junction bases unmatched: 7. Germline CDR1 and CDR2: SGHDN and FVKESK. This CDR3 region has 15 residues. Here the CDR3 reads CASSPRRTGATEAFF. CDR3 coding DNA: TGTGCCAGCAGCCCCCGACGGACAGGGGCCACTGAAGCTTTCTTT.